This TCR beta chain was identified during a study of spatial heterogeneity in lung cancer. Overall study: The authors sequenced available follow-up PBMC samples, taken a median of around two years after resection. Sequencing consistently turned up more beta-chain sequences than alpha-chain sequences. General observations from the study: Blood contained ubiquitous expanded tumor TCRs more at resection than at follow-up.

A unique molecular identifier was carried by every single TCR cDNA molecule. TCRdb reanalysed the 5' RACE reads using MiXCR and keeps one entry per CDR3 protein. The sample shows about 120,000 distinct CDR3 sequences, 10% to 15% of them seen only once. This clonotype was found a few times. Its antigen is undetermined. As to time point: blood at routine non-recurrence follow-up after resection. Without sorting, whole RNA was sequenced from tumor, nontumor lung or frozen PBMC. The CDR3 extends over 14 amino acids. Looked up from germline, CDR1 is MDHEN and CDR2 is SYDVKM. V lost 5 bases and J lost 0, with 9 bases in between.

The sample was PBMCs, taken at follow-up. This receptor was obtained from a male donor with early-stage non-small cell lung cancer. The rearrangement links TRBV28 to TRBJ2-3; no firm D call. The CDR3 nucleotides are TGTGCCAGCAGTCCGTTGCTTAGCACAGATACGCAGTATTTT. Protein sequence: CASSPLLSTDTQYF.